This T cell receptor beta chain emerged from a study of blood T cell repertoires in COVID-19. On the study more broadly: The United States, Italy and Spain were the sources of the acute and convalescent COVID-19 samples.

The CDR3 contains 16 residues. TCRdb's table, derived via immunoSEQ multiplex PCR, lists solely in-frame clones and lacks some. The sample shows 150,000 to 200,000 clones, about three quarters of them seen only once. Specimen: peripheral blood. The gene calls are TRBV21-1 and TRBJ1-3. TRBV21-1 is described as a pseudogene. This clonotype was obtained from a man aged 65 to 85 with acute or convalescent COVID-19. The CDR3 here is CASSKGGEGVGNTIYF. Written as DNA, the CDR3 is TGTGCCAGCAGCAAAGGGGGGGAAGGGGTTGGAAACACCATATATTTT.